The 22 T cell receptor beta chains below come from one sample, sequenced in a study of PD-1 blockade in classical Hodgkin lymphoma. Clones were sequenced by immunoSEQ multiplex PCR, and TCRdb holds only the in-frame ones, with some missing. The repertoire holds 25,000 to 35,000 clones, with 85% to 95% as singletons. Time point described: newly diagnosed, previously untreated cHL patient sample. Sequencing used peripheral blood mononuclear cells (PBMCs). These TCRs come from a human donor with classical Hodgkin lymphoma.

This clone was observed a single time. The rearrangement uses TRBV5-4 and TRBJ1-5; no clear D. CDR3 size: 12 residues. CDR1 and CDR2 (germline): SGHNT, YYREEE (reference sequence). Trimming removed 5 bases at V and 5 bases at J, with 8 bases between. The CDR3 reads CASSYGDQPQHF. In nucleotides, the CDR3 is TGTGCCAGCAGTTATGGGGATCAGCCCCAGCATTTT.

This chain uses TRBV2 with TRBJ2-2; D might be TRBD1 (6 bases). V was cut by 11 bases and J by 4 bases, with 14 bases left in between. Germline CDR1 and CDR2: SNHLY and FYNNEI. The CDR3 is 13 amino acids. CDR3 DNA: TGTGCCGGCCAAGGACAGCGCACCGGGGAGCTGTTTTTT. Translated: CAGQGQRTGELFF.

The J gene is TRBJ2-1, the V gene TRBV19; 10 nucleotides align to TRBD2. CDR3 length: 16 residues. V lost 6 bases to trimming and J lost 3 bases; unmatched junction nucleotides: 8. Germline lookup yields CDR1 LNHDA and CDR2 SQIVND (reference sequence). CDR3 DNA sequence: TGTGCCAGTAGGGAAGGCTGGACTAGCGGCTACAATGAGCAGTTCTTC. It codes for CASREGWTSGYNEQFF.

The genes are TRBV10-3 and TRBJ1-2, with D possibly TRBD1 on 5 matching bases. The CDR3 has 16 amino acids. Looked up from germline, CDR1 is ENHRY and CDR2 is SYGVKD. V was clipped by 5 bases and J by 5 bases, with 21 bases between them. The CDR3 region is CAISPFITMGGYGYTF. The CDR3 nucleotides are TGTGCCATCAGTCCCTTTATCACGATGGGGGGGTATGGCTACACCTTC.

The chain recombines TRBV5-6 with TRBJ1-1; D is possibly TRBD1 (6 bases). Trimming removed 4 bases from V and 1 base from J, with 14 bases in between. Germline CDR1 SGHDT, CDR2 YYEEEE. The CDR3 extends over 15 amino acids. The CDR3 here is CASSLELTGNTEAFF. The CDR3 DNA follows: TGTGCCAGCAGCCTCGAGTTGACAGGGAACACTGAAGCTTTCTTT.

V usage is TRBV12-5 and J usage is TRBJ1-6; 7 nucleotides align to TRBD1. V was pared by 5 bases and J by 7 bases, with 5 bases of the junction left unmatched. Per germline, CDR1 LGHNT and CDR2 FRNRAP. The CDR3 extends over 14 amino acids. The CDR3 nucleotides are TGTGCTAGTGGTCCGGGGACAGTCAATTCACCCCTCCACTTT. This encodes CASGPGTVNSPLHF.

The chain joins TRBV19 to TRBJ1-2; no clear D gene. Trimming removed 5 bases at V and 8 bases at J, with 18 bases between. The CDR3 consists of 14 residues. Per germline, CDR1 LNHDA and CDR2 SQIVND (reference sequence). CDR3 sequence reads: CASSDPPAIRGYTF. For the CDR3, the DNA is TGTGCCAGTAGTGACCCGCCGGCGATTCGGGGCTACACCTTC.

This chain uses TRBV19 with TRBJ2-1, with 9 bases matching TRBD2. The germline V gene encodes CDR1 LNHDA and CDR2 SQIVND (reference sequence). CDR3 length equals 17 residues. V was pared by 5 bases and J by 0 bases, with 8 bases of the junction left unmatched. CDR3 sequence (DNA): TGTGCCAGTAGTGTTAGCGGGGGCCCGAGCTCCTACAATGAGCAGTTCTTC. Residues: CASSVSGGPSSYNEQFF.

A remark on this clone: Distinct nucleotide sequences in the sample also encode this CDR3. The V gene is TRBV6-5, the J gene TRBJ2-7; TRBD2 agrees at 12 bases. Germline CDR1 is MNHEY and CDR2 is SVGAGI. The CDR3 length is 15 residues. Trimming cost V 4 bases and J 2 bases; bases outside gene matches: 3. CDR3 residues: CASSSRLAGAYEQYF. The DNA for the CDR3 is TGTGCCAGCAGTTCCCGACTAGCGGGGGCCTACGAGCAGTACTTC.

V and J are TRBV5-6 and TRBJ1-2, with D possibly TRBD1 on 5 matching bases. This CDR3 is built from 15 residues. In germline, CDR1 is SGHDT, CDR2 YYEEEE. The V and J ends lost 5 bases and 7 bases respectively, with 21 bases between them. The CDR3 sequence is CASRLIGGRGSGYTF. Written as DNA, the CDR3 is TGTGCCAGCAGACTAATCGGGGGACGAGGGAGTGGCTACACCTTC.

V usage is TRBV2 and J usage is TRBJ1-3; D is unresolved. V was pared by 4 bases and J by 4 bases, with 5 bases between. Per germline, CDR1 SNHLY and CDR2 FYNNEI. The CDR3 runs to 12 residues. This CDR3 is CASSGQGNTIYF. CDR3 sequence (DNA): TGTGCCAGCAGTGGGCAGGGAAACACCATATATTTT.

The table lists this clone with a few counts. The CDR3, as DNA: TGCGCCAGCAGCTTGGTGGGGTCCTTCTCTGGAAACACCATATATTTT. Translated: CASSLVGSFSGNTIYF. V usage is TRBV5-1 and J usage is TRBJ1-3; D remains ambiguous. CDR1 is SGHRS, CDR2 YFSETQ, per germline. CDR3 length: 16 amino acids. V gave up 0 bases and J gave up 0 bases, with 10 bases separating them.

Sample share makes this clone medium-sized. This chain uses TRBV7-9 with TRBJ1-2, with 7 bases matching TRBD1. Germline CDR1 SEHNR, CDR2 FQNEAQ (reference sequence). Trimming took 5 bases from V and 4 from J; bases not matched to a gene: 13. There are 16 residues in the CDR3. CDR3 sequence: CASSVKDREVSYGYTF. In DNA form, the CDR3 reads TGTGCCAGCAGCGTGAAAGACAGGGAGGTGAGCTATGGCTACACCTTC.

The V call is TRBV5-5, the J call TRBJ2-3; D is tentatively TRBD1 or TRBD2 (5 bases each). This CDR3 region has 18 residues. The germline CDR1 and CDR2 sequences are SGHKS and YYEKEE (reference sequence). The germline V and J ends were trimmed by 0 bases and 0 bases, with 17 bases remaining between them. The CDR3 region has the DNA TGTGCCAGCAGCTTGGGGGGCATATGGGACGGCAGCACAGATACGCAGTATTTT. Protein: CASSLGGIWDGSTDTQYF.

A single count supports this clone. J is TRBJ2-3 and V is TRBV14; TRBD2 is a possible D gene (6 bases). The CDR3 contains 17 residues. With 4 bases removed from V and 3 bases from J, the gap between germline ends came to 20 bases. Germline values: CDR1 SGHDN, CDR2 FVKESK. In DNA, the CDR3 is TGTGCCAGCAGCCCCTTTCGGGGATCGGGGGAGACAGATACGCAGTATTTT. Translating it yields CASSPFRGSGETDTQYF. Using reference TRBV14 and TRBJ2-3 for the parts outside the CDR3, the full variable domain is EAGVTQFPSHSVIEKGQTVTLRCDPISGHDNLYWYRRVMGKEIKFLLHFVKESKQDESGMPNNRFLAERTGGTYSTLKVQPAELEDSGVYFCASSPFRGSGETDTQYFGPGTRLTVL.

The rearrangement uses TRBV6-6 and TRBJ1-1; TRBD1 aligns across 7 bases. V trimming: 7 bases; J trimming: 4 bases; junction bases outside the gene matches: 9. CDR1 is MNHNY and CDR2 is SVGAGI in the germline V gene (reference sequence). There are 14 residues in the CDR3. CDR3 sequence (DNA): TGTGCCAGCACCGGGACAGCCAGAGGCACTGAAGCTTTCTTT. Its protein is CASTGTARGTEAFF.

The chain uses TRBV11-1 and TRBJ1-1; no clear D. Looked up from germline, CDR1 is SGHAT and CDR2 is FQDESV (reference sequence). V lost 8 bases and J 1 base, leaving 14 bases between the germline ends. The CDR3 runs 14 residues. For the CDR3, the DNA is TGTGCCAGCTCCCTTTCGCCTCAGAACACTGAAGCTTTCTTT. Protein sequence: CASSLSPQNTEAFF.

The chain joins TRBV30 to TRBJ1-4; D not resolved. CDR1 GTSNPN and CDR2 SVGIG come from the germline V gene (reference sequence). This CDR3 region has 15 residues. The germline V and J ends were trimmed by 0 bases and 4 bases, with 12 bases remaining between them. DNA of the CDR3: TGTGCCTGGAGTGTACAAGGGTCGATTAATGAAAAACTGTTTTTT. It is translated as CAWSVQGSINEKLFF.

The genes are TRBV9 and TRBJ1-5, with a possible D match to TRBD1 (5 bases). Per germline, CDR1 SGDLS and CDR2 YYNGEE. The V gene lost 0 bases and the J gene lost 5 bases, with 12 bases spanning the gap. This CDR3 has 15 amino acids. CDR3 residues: CASSVGGGVDQPQHF. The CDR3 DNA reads TGTGCCAGCAGCGTAGGGGGCGGTGTGGATCAGCCCCAGCATTTT.

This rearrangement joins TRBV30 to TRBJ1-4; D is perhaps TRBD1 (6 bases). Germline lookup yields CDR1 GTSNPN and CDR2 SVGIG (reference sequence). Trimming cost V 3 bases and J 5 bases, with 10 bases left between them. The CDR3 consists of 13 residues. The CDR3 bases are TGTGCCTGGAGCGGCAGGGGAAATGAAAAACTGTTTTTT. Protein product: CAWSGRGNEKLFF.

CDR3 in DNA: TGTGCCATCAGTGTAGGGCAGGGACTACCAACTAATGAAAAACTGTTTTTT. Translated: CAISVGQGLPTNEKLFF. The chain is built from TRBV10-3 and TRBJ1-4; possible D gene TRBD1, 5 bases. CDR1 and CDR2 (germline): ENHRY, SYGVKD. The V end was cut by 4 bases, the J end by 0 bases, with 15 bases between. This CDR3 is built from 17 residues.

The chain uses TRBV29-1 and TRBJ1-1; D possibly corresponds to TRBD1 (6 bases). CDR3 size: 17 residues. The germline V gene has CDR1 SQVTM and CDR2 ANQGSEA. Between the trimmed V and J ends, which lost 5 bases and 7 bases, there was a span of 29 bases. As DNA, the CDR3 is TGCAGCGTTACAAGGTTAGCAGTCCGGACAGCTCTATATGAAGCTTTCTTT. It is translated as CSVTRLAVRTALYEAFF.